What follows is one T cell receptor (beta chain) and its context. Its antigen is still unknown. This sample was taken from a study of breast tumors, draining lymph nodes, adjacent tissues. Study-level findings and limits: Compared with lymph nodes, tumors were less diverse; compared with nontumor tissue, more. Luminal-like breast cancer showed significantly higher tumor–nontumor repertoire similarity than basal-like. Findings are consistent with lymph node origin and intratumoral expansion of most tumor T cells.

Trimming left V 4 bases short and J 8 bases short, with 20 bases between. CDR3 length: 15 residues. Using its own MiXCR run on the multiplex PCR reads, TCRdb lists one record per CDR3 protein. The repertoire holds about 63,000 distinct CDR3 sequences, with around 52% as singletons. The sequence derives from a female donor with breast cancer. Some clones in this sample may be carry-over from other donors' samples. Sequencing was performed on breast tumor tissue. This sequence joins TRBV12-3 or TRBV12-4 and TRBJ1-2; D possibly corresponds to TRBD1 (6 bases). The DNA of the CDR3 is TGTGCCAGCAGTTCCGAGGGGGGCGCGTTAAAGGGCTACACCTTC. Protein sequence: CASSSEGGALKGYTF.